Given below is one TCR beta chain in context. What it binds is unknown. A second PCR of about 7 to 11 cycles used a sample-barcoded 5' primer and a J-beta primer mix. Sequencing recovered at least 2.5 million CDR3-containing paired-end reads from each sample. MiXCR was run by TCRdb on the 5' RACE reads, yielding one entry per CDR3 protein. The sample carries fewer than 2,000,000 distinct CDR3 sequences, approximately 39% recorded once. The sample originates from a study of blood T cells in healthy people across ages. Drawn from each donor were approximately 10 milliliters of peripheral blood. Findings and limits, study-wide: For the donors, CMV status was unknown and possibly confounded expanded clonotype changes. Estimates drawn from one million T cells were deemed to understate diversity.

Trimming removed 0 bases from V and 2 bases from J; junction bases left unmatched: 7. The CDR3 sequence is 19 residues long. Germline assignment: CDR1 SEHNR and CDR2 FQNEAQ (reference sequence). The sequence was collected from a human donor in good health. The chain is built from TRBV7-9 and TRBJ2-6; 10 bases are shared with TRBD1. The sequencing sample was made of blood. The CDR3 spells CASSLAGTGDFTGANVLTF. Here the CDR3 DNA reads TGTGCCAGCAGCTTAGCCGGGACAGGGGATTTTACTGGGGCCAACGTCCTGACTTTC.